This TCR beta chain appears in the sequencing data of a study of cytomegalovirus exposure and HLA in healthy donors. The study's findings and limits: A few chains tied to CMV proved CMV antigen-specific in vitro. The majority of CMV-associated TCR beta chains were reported as apparently HLA-restricted in a later analysis. Donor immune exposure was known only as CMV serostatus.

It was with 60 Vbeta and 13 Jbeta primers that the PCR ran. Under the authors' procedure: An analysis performed later counted about 80 million unique TCR beta chains (roughly 11 million of them shared). Sequenced by immunoSEQ multiplex PCR; TCRdb stores in-frame clones only, minus some. V and J calls and clone size are given by that table; D and trimming were obtained from the DNA. The sample lists 150,000 to 200,000 clones; around 75% were seen once. This clone has a handful of counts. Its antigen remains unidentified. Other DNA sequences in this sample translate to the same CDR3. This CDR3 is 16 amino acids long. Germline V lookup: CDR1 SGHTA, CDR2 FQGNSA. With V trimmed by 1 base and J by 1 base, 1 base remained unmatched.

This sequence joins TRBV7-2 and TRBJ2-2; TRBD1 agrees at 9 bases. The TCR was taken from a man younger than 35 in good health and CMV-seropositive. Sequenced sample: PBMCs. CDR3 sequence (DNA): TGTGCCAGCAGCTTAGGGGGACAGGGGAACACCGGGGAGCTGTTTTTT. Protein product: CASSLGGQGNTGELFF.